The rows below give T cell receptor beta chains drawn from one sample of a study of graft-versus-host responses after intestinal transplantation. TCRdb's copy holds only in-frame clones and misses some; the assay was immunoSEQ multiplex PCR. The table has around 25,000 clones, roughly 80% seen once; the top ten hold about 0.74%. The antigens these receptors bind are not known. The sample was unstimulated CD4+ T cells sorted from spleen or lymph node cells, taken before intestinal transplant. These receptors originate from a human donor who received an intestinal transplant. The CDR3 runs from the conserved cysteine through the conserved F or W. A D gene is named only where the DNA matches it firmly. Expanded clones are given a class, and other clones once, few, many or no size at all.

>few|-|TRBJ2-5|TRBV6-5
TGTGCCAGCAGTTACTCCCAGGGGTTAGGGGAGACCCAGTACTTC
CASSYSQGLGETQYF
>few|-|TRBJ1-2|TRBV15
TGTGCCACCAGCAGAGTACGAGACACCAACCGTTATGGCTACACCTTC
CATSRVRDTNRYGYTF
>-|-|TRBJ1-3|TRBV5-6
TGTGCCAGCAGCCTCGACAGGTCCACCATATATTTT
CASSLDRSTIYF
>-|TRBD1|TRBJ1-4|TRBV5-1
TGCGCCAGCAGCTTGGTTCCCGGGACAGGGGGCCCTAATGAAAAACTGTTTTTT
CASSLVPGTGGPNEKLFF
>once|-|TRBJ1-1|TRBV28
TGTGCCAGCAGTTTAAGTAACACTGAAGCTTTCTTT
CASSLSNTEAFF
>-|-|TRBJ2-5|TRBV5-1
TGCGCCAGCAGCCTGGCGACAGGTGCCGGAGAGACCCAGTACTTC
CASSLATGAGETQYF
>-|-|TRBJ2-4|TRBV6-5
TGTGCCAGCAGTTACTTGTCCGGGACATCCAAAAACATTCAGTACTTC
CASSYLSGTSKNIQYF
>-|-|TRBJ2-7|TRBV11-3
TGTGCCAGCAGCTCTCGAATCCTCCCCTACGAGCAGTACTTC
CASSSRILPYEQYF
>-|TRBD2|TRBJ2-3|TRBV10-2
TGCGCCAGCAGAAAAGCGGGGGGGAATTCGGCAGATACGCAGTATTTT
CASRKAGGNSADTQYF
>-|TRBD1|TRBJ1-4|TRBV10-2
TGCGCCAGCAGTGACAGGGGGTTGAGGGGAACTAATGAAAAACTGTTTTTT
CASSDRGLRGTNEKLFF
>-|-|TRBJ2-3|TRBV5-4
TGTGCCAGCAGCTTGGCGGTGAGGAGCGATAAAGCGACAGATACGCAGTATTTT
CASSLAVRSDKATDTQYF
>-|TRBD2|TRBJ2-7|TRBV27
TGTGCCAGCAGTTCCCGGGAGGGCTACGAGCAGTACTTC
CASSSREGYEQYF
>-|-|TRBJ2-7|TRBV11-1
TGTGCCAGCAGCTTAACAGACTACGAGCAGTACTTC
CASSLTDYEQYF
>-|-|TRBJ2-5|TRBV9
TGTGCCAGCAGCGTAGAGCCGGGCTGGGCGGGAGAGACCCAGTACTTC
CASSVEPGWAGETQYF
>-|TRBD2|TRBJ2-7|TRBV6-1
TGTGCCAGCAGTGAATCCGCCCCGGGACTAGCGGAGGTTTACGAGCAGTACTTC
CASSESAPGLAEVYEQYF
>-|TRBD1|TRBJ2-5|TRBV29-1
TGCAGCGTCCCCCCCCGACAGGGGCCCCAAGAGACCCAGTACTTC
CSVPPRQGPQETQYF
>-|TRBD2|TRBJ2-7|TRBV18
TGTGCCAGCTCACCACTGACCGCTAGCGGGGCAAGCTCCTACGAGCAGTACTTC
CASSPLTASGASSYEQYF